This T cell receptor (beta chain) emerged from a study of neurological immune-mediated disorders (dated by TCRdb to about 2019). Regarding the complete study: Among the 34 multiple sclerosis patients, relapsing-remitting MS was present in around 31 and secondary progressive MS was present in 3. Peripheral blood TCR-beta repertoires from HTLV-I-associated myelopathy (HAM/TSP) patients, multiple sclerosis patients and healthy controls were compared by UMI-based sequencing. The 90 to 110 TCR-beta libraries covered PBMC samples along with longitudinal samples, technical triplicates, and paired sorted CD4+ and CD8+ T-cell subsets. The cohort was made up of 65 to 75 subjects, consisting of around 14 HAM/TSP patients, some 34 multiple sclerosis patients and about 20 healthy controls.

cDNA was synthesized by template-switch 5'RACE using a primer with a 10-nucleotide random unique molecular identifier that tagged each TCR transcript. Each sequencing run produced over 190 million TCR-beta sequences covering 15-18 subjects. Total RNA was extracted with the RNeasy kit. The KAPA Real-time Library Amplification kit was used to amplify TCR-beta VDJ regions with primers targeting the TCR constant region and the 5'RACE anchor. Sample indexes and Illumina adaptors were added in a first PCR, and a second PCR then increased library yield. The roughly 650 bp TCR product was size-selected on a 2% E-gel SizeSelection system after Ampure bead purification. Library quality was checked on a Bioanalyzer, concentration was measured with Qubit, and libraries were quantified with the Kapa Library Quantification kit before pooling. Libraries were sequenced paired-end 2 x 150 bp on an Illumina HiSeq 2500. To increase sequence diversity, 25-30% phiX was spiked into each library pool. The source study handled its data this way. Quality-filtered reads were processed with the UMI-based MiGEC pipeline, which removed over 80% of raw TCR sequences during error correction. VDJ genes were aligned to IMGT germline references, and clonotypes were defined by unique CDR3 amino acid sequence plus V-J genes. VDJtools evaluated clonal expansion, Shannon diversity and CDR3 relatedness (CalcPairwiseDistances, ClusterSamples); CLCbio workbench built phylogenetic trees. Expanded clones were defined as having at least 8 unique UMIs, based on coefficient-of-variation modelling across technical triplicates. TCRdb took the public reads, trimmed them with fastp at Q25, ran MiXCR for clone calling and kept in-frame beta chains. For every CDR3 protein sequence, its rows merge into one entry that carries the most common genes and DNA. The V and J calls were determined by TCRdb, not by the authors. Across this sample there are under 70,000 distinct CDR3 sequences, with around 5.2% seen only once. Of the sample, roughly 2.8% falls within the top ten clones.

Libraries from unsorted PBMCs were made from 2 million PBMCs kept in RNAlater at -80 degrees C until RNA extraction. The multiple sclerosis patients were enrolled in a US clinical protocol that used magnetic resonance imaging to evaluate disease progression. Peripheral blood was subjected to Ficoll-Hypaque density gradient centrifugation to isolate PBMCs, which were then cryopreserved in liquid nitrogen. There are 13 amino acids in the CDR3, from cysteine to phenylalanine inclusive. The only DNA kept is the CDR3, 39 bases in frame from the first base. Trimming takes 4 bases from V and 6 bases from J, and the germline ends sit 10 bases apart. According to the germline V gene, CDR1 reads SGHDT and CDR2 reads YYEEEE. General conclusions and limits of the study: Expanded clones from different subjects shared no identical CDR3 amino acid sequences, which suggests that TCR-beta repertoires were private in all groups. TCR clonal expansion was highest in HAM/TSP patients and lowest in MS patients, with MS patients falling below even healthy controls. The MS cluster was not associated with any clinical or MRI features, and the authors stated that larger cohorts are needed. In a phylogenetic analysis, the repertoires of 18 out of 34 MS patients fell into a single cluster of related CDR3 sequences, pointing to a possible signature at the repertoire level.

This clonotype has a handful of counts. The antigen it binds to is not known. Base-call qualities are not available, and no considerably larger clone is one nucleotide away. The sequenced sample consisted of PBMCs. The chain employs TRBV5-6 and TRBJ2-2; the D gene may be TRBD1 or TRBD2, since each aligns over 5 bases. The receptor comes from a woman in her thirties with multiple sclerosis. CDR3 reads: CASSLGDAGELFF. Read as DNA, the sequence is TGTGCCAGCAGCCTGGGGGACGCCGGGGAGCTGTTTTTT.